The 22 T cell receptor beta chains presented below share a single source sample, sequenced in a study of cytomegalovirus exposure and HLA in healthy donors. The PCR contained 60 Vbeta and 13 Jbeta primers. Clones were sequenced by immunoSEQ multiplex PCR, and TCRdb holds only the in-frame ones, with some missing. The table lists some 120,000 clones, more than 80% of them singletons. Source material: PBMCs. These receptors came from a male donor in good health and CMV-seronegative.

The rearrangement links TRBV6-5 to TRBJ1-6, with D maybe TRBD1 (6 bases). V was shortened by 0 bases and J by 10 bases, with 10 bases between the two germline ends. CDR3 length: 14 amino acids. Germline V gene lookup returns CDR1 MNHEY and CDR2 SVGAGI. The CDR3 region is CASSYSPGDSPLHF. DNA for the CDR3: TGTGCCAGCAGTTACTCTCCAGGGGACTCACCCCTCCACTTT.

The CDR3 sequence is CASSSRTSGSQGEQYF. CDR3 DNA sequence: TGCGCCAGCAGCTCTAGGACTAGCGGGAGCCAGGGGGAGCAGTACTTC. This chain uses TRBV5-1 with TRBJ2-7, with 13 bases lining up with TRBD2. V gave up 3 bases and J gave up 7 bases; unmatched junction bases: 10. Germline lookup yields CDR1 SGHRS and CDR2 YFSETQ. The CDR3 spans 16 residues.

This clone was counted once. The identical CDR3 is also encoded by other nucleotide sequences in the sample. The chain employs TRBV7-9 and TRBJ2-6; D remains ambiguous. V was shortened by 2 bases and J by 2 bases, with 10 bases between the two germline ends. Germline CDR1 is SEHNR and CDR2 is FQNEAQ (reference sequence). The CDR3 sequence is 16 residues long. The DNA of the CDR3 is TGTGCCAGCAGCTTATTTACTGGGCCTGGGGCCAACGTCCTGACTTTC. It specifies CASSLFTGPGANVLTF.

The V and J genes are TRBV18 and TRBJ2-3; D possibly corresponds to TRBD2 (7 bases). Germline V gene sequence: CDR1 KGHSH, CDR2 LQKENI. The CDR3 sequence is 15 residues long. V lost 2 bases, J lost 0 bases, and 9 bases lay in between. Here the CDR3 reads CASSPGGASTDTQYF. The CDR3 DNA reads TGTGCCAGCTCACCAGGGGGGGCTAGCACAGATACGCAGTATTTT.

This chain links TRBV30 with TRBJ1-1, with TRBD1 as a possible D gene (5 bases). Between the trimmed V and J ends, which lost 6 bases and 9 bases, there was a span of 14 bases. Germline assignment: CDR1 GTSNPN and CDR2 SVGIG (reference sequence). The CDR3 contains 11 residues. The CDR3 region has the DNA TGTGCCTGTGTAGTGGGGCTAAAAGCTTTCTTT. Its protein product is CACVVGLKAFF.

The gene calls are TRBV28 and TRBJ1-5; no reliable D call. The CDR3 has 15 amino acids. The germline CDR1 and CDR2 sequences are MDHEN and SYDVKM. V lost 3 bases, J lost 3 bases, and 12 bases lay in between. CDR3 protein: CASSFYPESNQPQHF. CDR3 in DNA: TGTGCCAGCAGTTTTTACCCAGAATCCAATCAGCCCCAGCATTTT. The entire variable domain, with the rest obtained from reference TRBV28 and TRBJ1-5, is as follows: DVKVTQSSRYLVKRTGEKVFLECVQDMDHENMFWYRQDPGLGLRLIYFSYDVKMKEKGDIPEGYSVSREKKERFSLILESASTNQTSMYLCASSFYPESNQPQHFGDGTRLSIL.

The chain recombines TRBV5-4 with TRBJ1-4; tentative D call: TRBD1 (5 bases). The CDR3 totals 16 residues. V was pared by 3 bases and J by 4 bases, with 16 bases between. CDR1 is SGHNT and CDR2 is YYREEE in the germline V gene (reference sequence). This chain's CDR3 is CASSSPFVGGNEKLFF. The CDR3 nucleotides read TGTGCCAGCAGCTCCCCCTTTGTGGGGGGTAATGAAAAACTGTTTTTT.

The gene calls are TRBV6-1 and TRBJ2-7, with D possibly matching TRBD2 (6 bases). The CDR3 is 15 amino acids. Trimming pared 2 bases from V and 7 bases from J, leaving 18 bases between. The germline V gene has CDR1 MNHNS and CDR2 SASEGT. The CDR3 sequence is CASSELLRLAREQYF. The CDR3 DNA follows: TGTGCCAGCAGTGAACTTCTTAGGCTAGCGCGAGAGCAGTACTTC.

This chain connects TRBV4-3 to TRBJ2-3, with D possibly TRBD1 on 6 matching bases. This CDR3 spans 16 amino acids. Trimming removed 0 bases from V and 1 base from J, with 11 bases in between. Germline CDR1 reads LGHNA; CDR2 reads YSLEER. The CDR3, as DNA: TGCGCCAGCAGCCAAGAGAACAGGGTAGGCACAGATACGCAGTATTTT. Its protein is CASSQENRVGTDTQYF.

The chain links TRBV30 to TRBJ1-1; 11 bases line up with TRBD1. The trim removed 1 base at V and 3 bases at J, leaving 4 bases unmatched. Germline CDR1 is GTSNPN and CDR2 is SVGIG (reference sequence). The CDR3 has 15 amino acids. The CDR3 DNA is TGTGCCTGGAGTGGGACAGGGGGCTGGGACACTGAAGCTTTCTTT. The encoded protein is CAWSGTGGWDTEAFF. Using reference TRBV30 and TRBJ1-1 for the parts outside the CDR3, the full variable domain is SQTIHQWPATLVQPVGSPLSLECTVEGTSNPNLYWYRQAAGRGLQLLFYSVGIGQISSEVPQNLSASRPQDRQFILSSKKLLLSDSGFYLCAWSGTGGWDTEAFFGQGTRLTVV.

The rearrangement links TRBV5-1 to TRBJ1-1, with TRBD1 identical over 9 bases. CDR1 is SGHRS and CDR2 is YFSETQ in the germline V gene. The ends lost 2 bases at V and 5 bases at J; junction bases unmatched: 4. This CDR3 contains 14 residues. CDR3 amino acids: CASSLTGGGTEAFF. DNA of the CDR3: TGCGCCAGCAGCTTAACAGGGGGCGGGACTGAAGCTTTCTTT.

The rearrangement uses TRBV30 and TRBJ2-4, with D possibly matching TRBD2 (5 bases). The V end lost 0 bases, the J end lost 3 bases, and 9 bases lay between the germline ends. Germline V gene sequence: CDR1 GTSNPN, CDR2 SVGIG (reference sequence). This CDR3 region has 14 residues. The CDR3 loop reads CAWSVFGGKNIQYF. DNA for the CDR3: TGTGCCTGGAGTGTATTCGGAGGCAAAAACATTCAGTACTTC.

The chain combines TRBV25-1 with TRBJ1-2; D ambiguous. Germline V gene lookup returns CDR1 MGHDK and CDR2 SYGVNS. Trimming removed 2 bases from V and 4 bases from J, with 11 bases in between. This CDR3 contains 14 residues. CDR3 amino acids: CASSETVSSYGYTF. The DNA for the CDR3 is TGTGCCAGCAGTGAAACAGTGTCATCCTATGGCTACACCTTC.

This clone was observed a handful of times. The V gene is TRBV6-1, the J gene TRBJ2-7; weak D call: TRBD1 (6 bases). V was cut by 6 bases and J by 0 bases, with 15 bases left in between. The germline V gene has CDR1 MNHNS and CDR2 SASEGT. The CDR3 loop spans 15 amino acids. The CDR3 sequence is CASRWETGGSYEQYF. The CDR3 nucleotides are TGTGCCAGCAGGTGGGAGACAGGCGGCTCCTACGAGCAGTACTTC.

CDR3 DNA: TGTGCCAGCAGCTTAGCCCCAGGGGGCGAAGAGACCCAGTACTTC. This sequence encodes CASSLAPGGEETQYF. This chain connects TRBV11-3 to TRBJ2-5; 8 bases align to TRBD1. Trimming cost V 1 base and J 3 bases; bases outside gene matches: 4. The CDR3 is made up of 15 amino acids. Per the germline V gene, CDR1 is SGHNT and CDR2 is YENEEA.

CDR3 in DNA: TGTGCCAGCAGCCCCCGCGAGAGGTGGCAGTTCTTC. The encoded protein is CASSPRERWQFF. The V gene is TRBV13, the J gene TRBJ2-1; D is unclear. CDR1 is PRHDT, CDR2 FYEKMQ, per germline (reference sequence). V dropped 5 bases and J dropped 12 bases, with 14 bases sitting between them. The CDR3 sequence is 12 residues long.

The V call is TRBV5-1, the J call TRBJ2-2; possibly TRBD1 for D (6 bases). Germline CDR1 is SGHRS and CDR2 is YFSETQ. V gave up 2 bases and J gave up 6 bases, with 11 bases separating them. This CDR3 region has 14 residues. The CDR3 protein is CASSLLQGPGELFF. The DNA for the CDR3 is TGCGCCAGCAGCTTACTACAGGGCCCCGGGGAGCTGTTTTTT.

This sequence joins TRBV4-2 and TRBJ1-1, with a weak D call TRBD1 (6 bases). The ends were cut back, 0 bases at V and 0 bases at J, with 14 bases in the middle. Germline V gives CDR1 LGHNA, CDR2 YNFKEQ. This CDR3 spans 17 amino acids. The CDR3 DNA sequence: TGTGCCAGCAGCCAAGATAAGGGAGACAGGCTGAACACTGAAGCTTTCTTT. Translation: CASSQDKGDRLNTEAFF.

The V call is TRBV6-5, the J call TRBJ1-5, with no clear D. This CDR3 is built from 14 residues. Trimming left V 5 bases short and J 7 bases short, with 15 bases between. Germline CDR1 and CDR2: MNHEY and SVGAGI. For the CDR3, the DNA is TGTGCCAGCAGTACGCGGGAGGGCGCACAGCCCCAGCATTTT. The encoded protein is CASSTREGAQPQHF.

V usage is TRBV7-2 and J usage is TRBJ1-2; the D is unclear. In germline, CDR1 is SGHTA, CDR2 FQGNSA. Trimming shortened V by 2 bases and J by 4 bases, and 14 bases separated the two germline ends. This CDR3 has 15 amino acids. DNA for the CDR3: TGTGCCAGCAGCTTACAGGCAGCGGAGACCTATGGCTACACCTTC. The encoded protein is CASSLQAAETYGYTF.

The chain uses TRBV2 and TRBJ1-4; the D gene is possibly TRBD1 (5 bases). The CDR3 runs 15 residues. Trimming removed 3 bases from V and 8 bases from J, with 16 bases in between. Germline CDR1 is SNHLY and CDR2 is FYNNEI. The CDR3 DNA reads TGTGCCAGCAGTGAGGGGCAGGGTGGTCTAGAAAAACTGTTTTTT. Protein sequence: CASSEGQGGLEKLFF.

The chain combines TRBV2 with TRBJ2-2, with D uncertain. This CDR3 spans 13 amino acids. Germline V CDR1 and CDR2: SNHLY, FYNNEI. V was clipped by 6 bases and J by 5 bases, with 10 bases between them. As DNA, the CDR3 is TGTGCCAGCAGGGTTAGCCGAACCGGGGAGCTGTTTTTT. Translating it yields CASRVSRTGELFF.